The clone carrying this T cell receptor beta chain occurred once. These data come from a study of blood T cell repertoires in COVID-19. Germline values: CDR1 LGHDT, CDR2 YNNKEL (reference sequence). Between the trimmed V and J ends, which lost 4 bases and 2 bases, there was a span of 8 bases. This CDR3 comprises 13 residues. Per the original methods: Amplification of reference gene primers was used by the study to estimate nucleated cell counts. Method: immunoSEQ multiplex PCR; TCRdb's copy keeps in-frame clones and lacks some. The V and J calls and the clone size are those of that table, but D and trimming were determined from the DNA. The sample yields roughly 100,000 clones, 75% to 90% seen once.

This chain connects TRBV3-1 (or the pseudogene TRBV3-2) to TRBJ1-2, with D uncertain. The sample comprised peripheral blood. This sequence was found in a woman aged 70 to 79 with acute or convalescent COVID-19. The CDR3 loop is CASSPGGNYGYTF. DNA of the CDR3: TGTGCCAGCAGCCCAGGTGGAAACTATGGCTACACCTTC.